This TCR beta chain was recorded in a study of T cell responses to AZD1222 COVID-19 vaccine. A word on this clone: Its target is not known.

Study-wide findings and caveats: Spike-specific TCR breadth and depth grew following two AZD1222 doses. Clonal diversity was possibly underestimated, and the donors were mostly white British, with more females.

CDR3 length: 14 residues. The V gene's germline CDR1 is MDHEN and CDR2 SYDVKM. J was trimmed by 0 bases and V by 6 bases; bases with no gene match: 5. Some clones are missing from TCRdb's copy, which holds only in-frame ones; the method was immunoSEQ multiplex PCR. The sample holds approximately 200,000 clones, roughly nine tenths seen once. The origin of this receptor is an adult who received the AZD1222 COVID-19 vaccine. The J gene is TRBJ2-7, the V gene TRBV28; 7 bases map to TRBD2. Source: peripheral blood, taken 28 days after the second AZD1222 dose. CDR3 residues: CASSPPSGSYEQYF. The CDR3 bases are TGTGCCAGCAGCCCTCCTAGCGGCTCCTACGAGCAGTACTTC.